The sequence of this TCR beta chain was determined in a study of T-cell reconstitution after alpha-beta-depleted transplantation in children (dated by TCRdb to the mid-2010s). Background on the whole study: Using TCR repertoire profiling, the study followed T-cell immune reconstitution in a quantitative way in children after TCRalphabeta/CD19-depleted allogeneic hematopoietic cell transplantation. The investigation overall reported the following: Over subsequent months, a decline in hyperexpanded clone frequencies was noted, and after one year, T-cell counts and TCRbeta diversity were mostly ascribed to newly produced T cells. In some patients, the high TCRbeta diversity seen at day 60 was put down to recipient T cells and intrathymic progenitors that had survived conditioning. The apparently early alphabetaT-cell count recovery about two months after transplant was reportedly dependent on only several hundred rapidly expanded clones derived from non-depleted graft cells.

The method was PCR. TCRdb lists the instrument as Illumina HiSeq 2500. To normalize quantification of the TCRbeta repertoire, the TCR libraries were built with molecular barcoding that relied on unique molecular identifiers. The public reads were reanalyzed by TCRdb: fastp trimming at Q25, MiXCR alignment, in-frame beta chains only. Here each entry gathers all rows of one CDR3 protein and keeps the most common genes and DNA. Within this sample are 100,000 or so distinct CDR3 sequences, with more than 20% of them counted one time only. In total, the top ten clones hold about a fifth of the sample. A few counts support this clonotype. What this receptor recognizes is not known. No much larger clonotype is one base removed from it; base qualities were not supplied. Looking up the germline V gene yields CDR1 SGHRS and CDR2 YFSETQ. The CDR3 numbers 13 residues from cysteine through phenylalanine. The retained sequence is limited to the CDR3, 39 bases, with the frame set at the first base. V sheds 0 bases and J sheds 1 base, leaving 5 bases between their ends.

The meaning of the sample's treatment or condition label: allogeneic hematopoietic cell transplantation with graft depleted of TCRalphabeta T cells and CD19 B cells. The transplant recipients were children given TCRalphabeta/CD19-depleted allogeneic hematopoietic cell grafts. This clonotype originated in a boy aged 2 to 9 with acute lymphoblastic leukemia, due to receive a stem cell transplant. Rearrangement joined TRBV5-1 to TRBJ2-7; no D segment can be confidently identified. The sequencing here drew on PBMCs, taken before TCRalphabeta/CD19-depleted stem cell transplant. Here the CDR3 is given as CASSLVVSYEQYF. The DNA is as follows: TGCGCCAGCAGCTTGGTGGTTTCCTACGAGCAGTACTTC. Extended through the reference TRBV5-1 and TRBJ2-7 proteins, this CDR3 yields the full variable domain: KAGVTQTPRYLIKTRGQQVTLSCSPISGHRSVSWYQQTPGQGLQFLFEYFSETQRNKGNFPGRFSGRQFSNSRSEMNVSTLELGDSALYLCASSLVVSYEQYFGPGTRLTVT.